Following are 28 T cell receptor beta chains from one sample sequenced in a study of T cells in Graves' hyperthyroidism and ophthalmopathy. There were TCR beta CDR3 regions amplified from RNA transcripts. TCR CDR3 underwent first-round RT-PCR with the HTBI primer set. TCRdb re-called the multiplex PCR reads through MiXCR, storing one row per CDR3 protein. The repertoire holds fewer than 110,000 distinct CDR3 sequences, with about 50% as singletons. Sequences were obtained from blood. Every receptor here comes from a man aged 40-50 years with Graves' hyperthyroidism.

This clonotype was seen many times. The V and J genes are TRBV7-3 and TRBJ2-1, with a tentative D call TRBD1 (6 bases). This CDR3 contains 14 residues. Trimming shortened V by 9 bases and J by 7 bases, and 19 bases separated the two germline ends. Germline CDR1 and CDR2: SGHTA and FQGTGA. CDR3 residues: CASSQGSTPNEQFF. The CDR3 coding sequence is TGTGCCAGTTCACAGGGCTCCACTCCTAATGAGCAGTTCTTC.

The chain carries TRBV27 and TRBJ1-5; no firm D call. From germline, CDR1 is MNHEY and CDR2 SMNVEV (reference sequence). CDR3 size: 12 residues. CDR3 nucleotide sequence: TGTGCTAGTGGGATGAGCAATCAGCCCCAGCATTTT. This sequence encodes CASGMSNQPQHF.

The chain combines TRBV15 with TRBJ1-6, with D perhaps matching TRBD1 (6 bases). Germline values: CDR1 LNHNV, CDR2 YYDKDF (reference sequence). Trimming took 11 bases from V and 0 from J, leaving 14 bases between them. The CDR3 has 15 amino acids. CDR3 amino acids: CACYRESSYNSPLHF. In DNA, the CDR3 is TGTGCCTGCTACAGGGAAAGCTCCTATAATTCACCCCTCCACTTT.

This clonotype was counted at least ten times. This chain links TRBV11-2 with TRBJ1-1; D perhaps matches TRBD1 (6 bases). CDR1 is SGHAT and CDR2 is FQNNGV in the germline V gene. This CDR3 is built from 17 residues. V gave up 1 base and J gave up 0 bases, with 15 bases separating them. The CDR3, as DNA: TGTGCCAGCAGCTTAGGGGGGACAATGCCCATGAACACTGAAGCTTTCTTT. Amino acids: CASSLGGTMPMNTEAFF.

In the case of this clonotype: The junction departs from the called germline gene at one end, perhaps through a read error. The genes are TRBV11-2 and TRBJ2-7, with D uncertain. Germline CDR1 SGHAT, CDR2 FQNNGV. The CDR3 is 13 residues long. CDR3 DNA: TGTGCCAGCAGCTCAGGATCGGGCTACGAGCAATACTTC. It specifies CASSSGSGYEQYF.

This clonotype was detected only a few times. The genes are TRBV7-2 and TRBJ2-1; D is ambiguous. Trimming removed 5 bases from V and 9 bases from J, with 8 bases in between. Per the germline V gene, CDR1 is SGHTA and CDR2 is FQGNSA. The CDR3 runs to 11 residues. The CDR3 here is CASSQTPEQFF. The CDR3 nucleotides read TGTGCCAGCAGCCAGACCCCTGAGCAGTTCTTC.

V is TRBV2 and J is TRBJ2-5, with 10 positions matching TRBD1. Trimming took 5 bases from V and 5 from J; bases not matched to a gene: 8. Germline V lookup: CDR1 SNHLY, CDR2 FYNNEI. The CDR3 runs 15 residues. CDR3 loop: CASSYSGQGFETQYF. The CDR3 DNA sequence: TGTGCCAGCAGTTACTCGGGACAGGGGTTTGAGACCCAGTACTTC. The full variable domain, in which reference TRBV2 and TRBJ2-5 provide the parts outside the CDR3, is EPEVTQTPSHQVTQMGQEVILRCVPISNHLYFYWYRQILGQKVEFLVSFYNNEISEKSEIFDDQFSVERPDGSNFTLKIRSTKLEDSAMYFCASSYSGQGFETQYFGPGTRLLVL.

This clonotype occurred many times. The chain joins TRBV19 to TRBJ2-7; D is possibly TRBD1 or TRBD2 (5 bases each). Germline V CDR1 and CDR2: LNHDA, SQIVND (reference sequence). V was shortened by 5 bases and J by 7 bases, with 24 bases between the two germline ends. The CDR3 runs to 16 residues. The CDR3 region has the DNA TGTGCCAGTAGTGCCAGAGGCAGGGCCTCATCGGGGGAGCAGTACTTC. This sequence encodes CASSARGRASSGEQYF.

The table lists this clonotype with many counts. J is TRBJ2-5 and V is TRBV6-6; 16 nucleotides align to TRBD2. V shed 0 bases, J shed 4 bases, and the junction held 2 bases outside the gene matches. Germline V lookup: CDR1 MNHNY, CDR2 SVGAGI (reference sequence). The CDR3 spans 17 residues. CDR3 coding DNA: TGTGCCAGCAGTTACTCGGGACTAGCGGGGGGGCCAGAGACCCAGTACTTC. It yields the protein CASSYSGLAGGPETQYF.

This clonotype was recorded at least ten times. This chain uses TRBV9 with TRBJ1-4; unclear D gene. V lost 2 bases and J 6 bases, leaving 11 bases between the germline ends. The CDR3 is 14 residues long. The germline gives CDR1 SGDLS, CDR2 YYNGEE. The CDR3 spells CASSVADGHEKLFF. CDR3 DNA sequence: TGTGCCAGCAGCGTGGCGGACGGCCATGAAAAACTGTTTTTT.

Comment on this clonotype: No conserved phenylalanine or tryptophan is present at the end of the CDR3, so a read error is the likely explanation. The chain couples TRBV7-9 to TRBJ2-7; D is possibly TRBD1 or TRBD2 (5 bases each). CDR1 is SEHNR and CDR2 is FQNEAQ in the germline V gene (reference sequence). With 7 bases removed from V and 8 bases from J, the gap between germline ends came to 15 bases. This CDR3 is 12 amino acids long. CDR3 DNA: TGTGCCAGCACCGGGGCAGAGGAGAAGCAGTACCTC. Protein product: CASTGAEEKQYL.

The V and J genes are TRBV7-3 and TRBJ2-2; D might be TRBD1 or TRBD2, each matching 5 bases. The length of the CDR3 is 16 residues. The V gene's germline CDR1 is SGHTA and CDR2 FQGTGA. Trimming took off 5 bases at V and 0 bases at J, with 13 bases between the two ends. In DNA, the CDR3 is TGTGCCAGCAGCCTCGCTGGGGGAACGAACACCGGGGAGCTGTTTTTT. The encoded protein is CASSLAGGTNTGELFF.

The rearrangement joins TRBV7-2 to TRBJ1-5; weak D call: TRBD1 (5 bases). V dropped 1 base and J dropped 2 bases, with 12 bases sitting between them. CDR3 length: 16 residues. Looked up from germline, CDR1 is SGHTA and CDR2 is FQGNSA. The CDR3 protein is CASSLGGTARNQPQHF. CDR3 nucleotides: TGTGCCAGCAGCTTAGGGGGGACTGCCCGCAATCAGCCCCAGCATTTT.

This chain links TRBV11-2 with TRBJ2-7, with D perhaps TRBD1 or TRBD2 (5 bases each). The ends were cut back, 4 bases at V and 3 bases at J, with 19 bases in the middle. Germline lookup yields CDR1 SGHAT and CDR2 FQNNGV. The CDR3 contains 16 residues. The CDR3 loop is CASSSTGTLDIYEQYF. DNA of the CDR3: TGTGCCAGCAGCTCCACCGGGACCTTGGATATCTACGAGCAGTACTTC.

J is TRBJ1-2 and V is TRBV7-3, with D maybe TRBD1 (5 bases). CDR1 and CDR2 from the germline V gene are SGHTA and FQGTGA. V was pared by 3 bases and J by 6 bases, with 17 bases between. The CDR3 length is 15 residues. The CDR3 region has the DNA TGTGCCAGCAGCTTCAAACCCGGGGAGGGGAATGGCTACACCTTC. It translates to CASSFKPGEGNGYTF. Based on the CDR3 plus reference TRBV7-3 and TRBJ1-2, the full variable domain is GAGVSQTPSNKVTEKGKYVELRCDPISGHTALYWYRQSLGQGPEFLIYFQGTGAADDSGLPNDRFFAVRPEGSVSTLKIQRTERGDSAVYLCASSFKPGEGNGYTFGSGTRLTVV.

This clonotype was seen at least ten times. The CDR3 DNA follows: TGTGCCAGCAGTTTCCTGAGCGGCACAGATACGCAGTATTTT. Its translation is CASSFLSGTDTQYF. The chain is built from TRBV28 and TRBJ2-3; D gene uncertain. Trimming stripped 3 bases from V and 1 base from J, with 8 bases between. In germline, CDR1 is MDHEN, CDR2 SYDVKM. The CDR3 consists of 14 residues.

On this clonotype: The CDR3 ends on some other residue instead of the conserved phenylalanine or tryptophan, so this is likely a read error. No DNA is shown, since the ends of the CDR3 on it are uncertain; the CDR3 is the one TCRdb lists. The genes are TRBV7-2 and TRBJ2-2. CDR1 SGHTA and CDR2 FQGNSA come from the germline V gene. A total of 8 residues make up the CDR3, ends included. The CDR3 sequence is CASSLVKA.

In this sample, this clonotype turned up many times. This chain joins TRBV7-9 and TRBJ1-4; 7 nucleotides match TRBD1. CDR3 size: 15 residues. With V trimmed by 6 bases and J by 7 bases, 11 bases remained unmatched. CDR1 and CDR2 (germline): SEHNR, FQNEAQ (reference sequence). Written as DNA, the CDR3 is TGTGCCAGCAGTCAGAAGACAGGGCGGGTTGAAAAACTGTTTTTT. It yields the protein CASSQKTGRVEKLFF.

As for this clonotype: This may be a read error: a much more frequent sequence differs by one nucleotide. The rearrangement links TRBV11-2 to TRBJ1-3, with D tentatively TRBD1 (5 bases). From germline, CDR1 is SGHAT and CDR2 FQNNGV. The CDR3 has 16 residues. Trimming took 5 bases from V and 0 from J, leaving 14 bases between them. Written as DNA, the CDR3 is TGTGCCAGCAGCGACAGAAGACGTATCTCTGGAAACACCATATATTTT. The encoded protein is CASSDRRRISGNTIYF.

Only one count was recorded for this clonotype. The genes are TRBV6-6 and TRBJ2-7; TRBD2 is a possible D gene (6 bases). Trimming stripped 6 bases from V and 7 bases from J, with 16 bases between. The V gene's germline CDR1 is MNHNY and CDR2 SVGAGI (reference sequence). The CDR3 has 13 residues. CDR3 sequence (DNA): TGTGCCAGCAGCCCCGGTGGGCGGGGAGAGCAGTACTTC. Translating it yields CASSPGGRGEQYF.

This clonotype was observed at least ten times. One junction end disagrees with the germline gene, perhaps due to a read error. CDR3 residues: CASGEGTSGSYERFF. The CDR3 nucleotides are TGTGCCAGTGGTGAGGGGACTAGCGGGAGTTATGAGCGGTTCTTC. This chain joins TRBV19 and TRBJ2-1; TRBD2 matches 14 bases. Per the germline V gene, CDR1 is LNHDA and CDR2 is SQIVND (reference sequence). The CDR3 consists of 15 residues.

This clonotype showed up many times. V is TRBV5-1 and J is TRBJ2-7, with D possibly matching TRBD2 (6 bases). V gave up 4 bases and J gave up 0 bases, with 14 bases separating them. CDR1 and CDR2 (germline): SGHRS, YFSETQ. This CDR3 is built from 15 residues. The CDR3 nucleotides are TGCGCCAGCAGCCCTGACCCGGGACTCTCCTACGAGCAGTACTTC. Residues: CASSPDPGLSYEQYF.

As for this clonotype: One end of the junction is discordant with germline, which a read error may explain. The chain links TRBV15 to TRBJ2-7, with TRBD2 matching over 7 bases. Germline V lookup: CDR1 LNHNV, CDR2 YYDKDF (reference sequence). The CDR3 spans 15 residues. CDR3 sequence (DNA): TGTGCCAGCAGCCAAGAGCGGGGCAGTGCCCACGAGCAGTACTTC. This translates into CASSQERGSAHEQYF.

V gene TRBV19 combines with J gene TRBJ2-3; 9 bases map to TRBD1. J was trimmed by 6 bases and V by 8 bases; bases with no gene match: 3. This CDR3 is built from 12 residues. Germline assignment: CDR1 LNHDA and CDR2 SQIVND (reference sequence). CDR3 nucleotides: TGTGCCAGTCGTGACAGGGGGGATACGCAGTATTTT. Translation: CASRDRGDTQYF. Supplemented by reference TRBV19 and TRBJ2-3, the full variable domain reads DGGITQSPKYLFRKEGQNVTLSCEQNLNHDAMYWYRQDPGQGLRLIYYSQIVNDFQKGDIAEGYSVSREKKESFPLTVTSAQKNPTAFYLCASRDRGDTQYFGPGTRLTVL.

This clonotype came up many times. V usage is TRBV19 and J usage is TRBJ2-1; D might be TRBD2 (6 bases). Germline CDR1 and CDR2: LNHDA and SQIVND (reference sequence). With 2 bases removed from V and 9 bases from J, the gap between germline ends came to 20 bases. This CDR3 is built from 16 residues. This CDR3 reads CASSIRVMWAGGEQFF. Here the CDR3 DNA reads TGTGCCAGTAGTATAAGGGTAATGTGGGCCGGGGGTGAGCAGTTCTTC.

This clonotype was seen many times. CDR3 amino acids: CASSPSGGAPLHF. In nucleotides, the CDR3 is TGTGCCAGTAGTCCCTCTGGTGGGGCACCCCTCCACTTT. The J gene is TRBJ1-6, the V gene TRBV19; D gene unclear. The CDR3 contains 13 residues. CDR1 and CDR2 (germline): LNHDA, SQIVND (reference sequence). The germline V and J ends were trimmed by 5 bases and 11 bases, with 13 bases remaining between them.

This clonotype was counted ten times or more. The CDR3 protein is CASSEGTVSNQPQHF. DNA for the CDR3: TGTGCCAGCAGTGAGGGGACAGTTAGCAATCAGCCCCAGCATTTT. V and J are TRBV2 and TRBJ1-5; TRBD1 matches 7 bases. This CDR3 has 15 residues. CDR1 is SNHLY, CDR2 FYNNEI, per germline. The V gene end was trimmed by 3 bases and the J gene end by 0 bases; junction bases not matched to a gene: 2.

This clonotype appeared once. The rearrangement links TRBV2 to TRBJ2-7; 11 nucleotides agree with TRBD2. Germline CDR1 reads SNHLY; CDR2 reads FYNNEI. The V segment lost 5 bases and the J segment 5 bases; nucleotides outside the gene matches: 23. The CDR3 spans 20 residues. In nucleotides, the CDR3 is TGTGCCAGCAGTCAACAGGGGGCCACCAAACTAGCGGGAGAACCCAACGAGCAGTACTTC. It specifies CASSQQGATKLAGEPNEQYF.